This TCR beta chain was identified in a study of cytomegalovirus exposure and HLA in healthy donors. General study points: Overall, roughly 150 TCR beta chains were annotated as cytomegalovirus-associated.

Primers included in the PCR were 60 Vbeta and 13 Jbeta primers. Original handling: Around 9.9 million shared chains were among the about 80 million unique TCR beta chains that a later analysis counted. Only in-frame clones appear in the TCRdb table, and some are missing; sequencing was by immunoSEQ multiplex PCR. V and J calls and clone size come straight from that table; D and trimming were deduced from the DNA. The sample contains 95,000 to 150,000 clones, roughly four fifths of which appear only once. Germline lookup yields CDR1 SGHNT and CDR2 YENEEA. V was cut by 3 bases and J by 0 bases, with 5 bases left in between. The CDR3 loop spans 13 amino acids. As concerns this clone: The antigen is undetermined.

When sampled, the donors appeared nominally healthy, though they likely had unrecorded immune exposures. The TCR comes from a woman aged 60-70 years in good health and CMV-seropositive. Input material: PBMCs. The genes are TRBV11-3 and TRBJ1-1; D gene uncertain. CDR3 in amino acids: CASSLELNTEAFF. The CDR3 nucleotides read TGTGCCAGCAGCTTGGAGCTGAACACTGAAGCTTTCTTT.